This passage covers 7 T cell receptor beta chains from one sample sequenced in a study of T cells in Graves' hyperthyroidism and ophthalmopathy. TCR beta CDR3 sequences were amplified from RNA transcripts. When the TCR CDR3 underwent first-round RT-PCR, the HTBI primer set was used. TCRdb fed the multiplex PCR reads into MiXCR, producing one record per CDR3 protein. The profile shows some 550,000 distinct CDR3 sequences, around 15% of them singletons. The specimen was blood. These TCRs come from a woman aged 35 to 49 with Graves' ophthalmopathy.

In this sample, this clonotype turned up a few times. The gene calls are TRBV12-3 or TRBV12-4 and TRBJ2-7; D perhaps matches TRBD2 (6 bases). The CDR3 runs to 13 residues. V was clipped by 2 bases and J by 7 bases, with 12 bases between them. Written as DNA, the CDR3 is TGTGCCAGCAGTTTAATTCGGGGGAGAGAGCAGTACTTC. Residues: CASSLIRGREQYF.

V usage is TRBV6-1 and J usage is TRBJ2-1; TRBD2 aligns across 8 bases. V shed 3 bases and J 6 bases; nucleotides not matched to a gene: 7. Germline CDR1 MNHNS, CDR2 SASEGT. There are 15 residues in the CDR3. The CDR3, as DNA: TGTGCCAGCAGTGATCCCGGGACTAGAGGCAATGAGCAGTTCTTC. Residues: CASSDPGTRGNEQFF.

This clonotype occurred many times. V and J are TRBV28 and TRBJ1-1; tentative D call: TRBD1 (6 bases). Trimming removed 7 bases at V and 6 bases at J, with 18 bases between. The CDR3 totals 14 residues. CDR1 MDHEN and CDR2 SYDVKM come from the germline V gene. Here the CDR3 reads CASTQGGRIAEAFF. CDR3 in DNA: TGTGCCAGCACCCAAGGGGGGAGAATCGCTGAAGCTTTCTTT. Supplemented by reference TRBV28 and TRBJ1-1, the full variable domain reads DVKVTQSSRYLVKRTGEKVFLECVQDMDHENMFWYRQDPGLGLRLIYFSYDVKMKEKGDIPEGYSVSREKKERFSLILESASTNQTSMYLCASTQGGRIAEAFFGQGTRLTVV.

This clonotype was counted ten times or more. The CDR3 DNA follows: TGCAGTGCTAGAGATACTAGCGGGATTGATGAGCAGTTCTTC. Translated: CSARDTSGIDEQFF. The J gene is TRBJ2-1, the V gene TRBV20-1; 10 bases align to TRBD2. The V gene end was trimmed by 0 bases and the J gene end by 8 bases; junction bases not matched to a gene: 4. The CDR3 spans 14 residues. Germline lookup yields CDR1 DFQATT and CDR2 SNEGSKA (reference sequence).

This clonotype was observed many times. The chain has TRBV20-1 and TRBJ1-6; D gene ambiguous. Trimming left V 0 bases short and J 8 bases short, with 5 bases between. CDR3 size: 12 residues. Germline V gene sequence: CDR1 DFQATT, CDR2 SNEGSKA (reference sequence). The CDR3 coding sequence is TGCAGTGCTAGAGATCAATATTCACCCCTCCACTTT. Translated: CSARDQYSPLHF.

In its sample, this clonotype was seen many times. CDR3 nucleotide sequence: TGCAGTGCTAGGGCGGGACCCGTCAATCAGCCCCAGCATTTT. It specifies CSARAGPVNQPQHF. The V call is TRBV20-1, the J call TRBJ1-5; D may be TRBD1 (5 bases). V lost 3 bases and J lost 3, with 12 bases in between. In germline, CDR1 is DFQATT, CDR2 SNEGSKA (reference sequence). This CDR3 spans 14 amino acids.

This clonotype was counted many times. J is TRBJ1-2 and V is TRBV18, with 7 bases aligning to TRBD1. V gave up 4 bases and J gave up 0 bases; unmatched junction bases: 8. This CDR3 region has 16 residues. Per germline, CDR1 KGHSH and CDR2 LQKENI. The CDR3 sequence is CASSLETGAANYGYTF. For the CDR3, the DNA is TGTGCCAGCTCACTCGAAACAGGGGCCGCTAACTATGGCTACACCTTC.